Listed here is a single TCR beta chain. The data belong to a study of CD8+ T cells in alopecia areata. Study overall: Treatment ran 6 to 18 months, with 6 months of follow-up afterward.

RNA was isolated and reverse transcribed to cDNA, the sequencing template. Measured with immunoSEQ multiplex PCR; TCRdb has only the in-frame clones, and not every one. The sample records hundreds of thousands of clones, 60% being singletons. The germline gives CDR1 SGHRS, CDR2 YFSETQ. The V gene end was trimmed by 6 bases and the J gene end by 0 bases; junction bases not matched to a gene: 3. The CDR3 totals 13 residues. Treatment noted: oral pan-JAK inhibitor, 5-10 mg twice daily. This chain uses TRBV5-1 with TRBJ2-7; 7 bases align to TRBD1. The clonotype comes from a human donor with alopecia areata. The input for sequencing was CD4+ T cells sorted from blood, taken at week 52, from a patient treated with tofacitinib. The CDR3 region is CASMGQNSYEQYF. The DNA of the CDR3 is TGCGCCAGCATGGGACAGAACTCCTACGAGCAGTACTTC.